Listed here are 22 T cell receptor beta chains from one sample, sequenced in a study of T cell repertoires and HLA-DP antigens (dated by TCRdb to 2017 to 2018). The library came from the immunoSEQ multiplex PCR assay. Imported from immuneACCESS, the table was reduced by TCRdb to in-frame sequences with V and J called. These copies leave out some clones; in studies compared against another copy, an unresolved V gene accounts for under half, and the cause of the remainder is not known. The sample table lists approximately 86,000 clones, around nine tenths of them with a count of one. Of the sample, less than 2% is held by the ten largest clones. Their specific antigens are unknown. The sample taken for sequencing was CD4+ T cells from PBMCs. The receptors shown here come from a man between 50 and 59 years old in good health and CMV-seronegative.

This clone was recorded once. The chain joins TRBV4-3 to TRBJ2-7, with D perhaps matching TRBD2 (6 bases). Deletions cut 3 bases from V and 1 base from J, with 16 bases between. The CDR3 runs to 16 residues. CDR1 is LGHNA and CDR2 is YSLEER in the germline V gene. The CDR3 protein is CASSHVSSGPSYEQYF. The CDR3 DNA follows: TGCGCCAGCAGCCATGTTAGTAGCGGCCCTTCCTACGAGCAGTACTTC.

The chain recombines TRBV7-2 with TRBJ1-5; D is possibly TRBD1 (5 bases). The ends were cut back, 4 bases at V and 0 bases at J, with 10 bases in the middle. The CDR3 covers 15 residues. The V gene's germline CDR1 is SGHTA and CDR2 FQGNSA. The CDR3: CASSSGGPSNQPQHF. CDR3 DNA sequence: TGTGCCAGCAGCTCGGGGGGTCCTAGCAATCAGCCCCAGCATTTT.

This rearrangement joins TRBV28 to TRBJ2-3, with 7 bases that match TRBD1. V lost 3 bases, J lost 2 bases, and 5 bases stayed unmatched. The CDR3 consists of 15 residues. CDR1 is MDHEN, CDR2 SYDVKM, per germline. Here the CDR3 reads CASSFRQGYTDTQYF. CDR3 nucleotides: TGTGCCAGCAGTTTCAGACAGGGATACACAGATACGCAGTATTTT.

The chain links TRBV4-3 to TRBJ2-1; 11 nucleotides align to TRBD2. This CDR3 is built from 17 residues. Per germline, CDR1 LGHNA and CDR2 YSLEER. V was clipped by 2 bases and J by 8 bases; unmatched bases: 11. The CDR3 DNA reads TGCGCCAGCAGCCAATCTCGTACTAGCGGGAGTTTAGATGAGCAGTTCTTC. It is translated as CASSQSRTSGSLDEQFF.

The V call is TRBV30, the J call TRBJ1-6; D call uncertain. The CDR3 consists of 12 residues. Trimming cost V 2 bases and J 10 bases, with 9 bases left between them. From germline, CDR1 is GTSNPN and CDR2 SVGIG (reference sequence). CDR3 in DNA: TGTGCCTGGAGTACCATGAGGTCACCCCTCCACTTT. Translation gives CAWSTMRSPLHF.

The chain combines TRBV7-9 with TRBJ1-2, with 12 bases matching TRBD1. The CDR3 is 14 amino acids. The V gene end was trimmed by 4 bases and the J gene end by 6 bases; junction bases not matched to a gene: 3. From germline, CDR1 is SEHNR and CDR2 FQNEAQ (reference sequence). CDR3 in amino acids: CASSSGTGGHGYTF. The CDR3 region has the DNA TGTGCCAGCAGCTCCGGGACAGGGGGCCATGGCTACACCTTC.

The rearrangement joins TRBV2 to TRBJ2-7, with 8 bases fitting TRBD1. This CDR3 is built from 12 residues. Germline CDR1 is SNHLY and CDR2 is FYNNEI. The V segment lost 7 bases and the J segment 12 bases; nucleotides outside the gene matches: 11. The CDR3 loop reads CASNPGQVNVYF. The CDR3 bases are TGTGCCAGCAATCCGGGACAGGTGAATGTGTACTTC.

The J gene is TRBJ1-1, the V gene TRBV27; 9 bases align to TRBD1. This CDR3 has 15 residues. Losses at the gene ends were 5 bases for V and 6 bases for J; bases not matched to a gene: 10. The V gene's germline CDR1 is MNHEY and CDR2 SMNVEV (reference sequence). The CDR3 loop is CASSVQGARTAEAFF. The CDR3 region has the DNA TGTGCCAGCAGTGTACAGGGGGCGCGAACGGCTGAAGCTTTCTTT.

The J gene is TRBJ2-7, the V gene TRBV27; TRBD2 aligns across 8 bases. Germline CDR1 reads MNHEY; CDR2 reads SMNVEV (reference sequence). Germline trimming cut 6 bases from V and 7 bases from J; bases unmatched to any gene: 17. The CDR3 extends over 16 amino acids. The CDR3: CASSPYGSGSLGEQYF. In DNA, the CDR3 is TGTGCCAGCAGCCCTTACGGGAGCGGGAGTTTGGGTGAGCAGTACTTC.

The rearrangement uses TRBV7-8 and TRBJ2-7; D is perhaps TRBD2 (5 bases). The V gene's germline CDR1 is SGHVS and CDR2 FQNEAQ. V shed 5 bases and J shed 3 bases, with 14 bases lying between them. The length of the CDR3 is 14 residues. CDR3 region: CASSPSGNNYEQYF. In nucleotides, the CDR3 is TGTGCCAGCAGCCCAAGCGGAAACAACTACGAGCAGTACTTC.

The chain employs TRBV6-1 and TRBJ1-1, with TRBD1 as a possible D gene (5 bases). Germline CDR1 reads MNHNS; CDR2 reads SASEGT. The CDR3 is made up of 14 amino acids. Trimming left V 2 bases short and J 4 bases short, with 11 bases between. The CDR3 loop is CASSERVQGTEAFF. CDR3 nucleotide sequence: TGTGCCAGCAGTGAACGGGTTCAGGGCACTGAAGCTTTCTTT.

V usage is TRBV4-3 and J usage is TRBJ2-7, with D uncertain. This CDR3 has 13 residues. CDR1 and CDR2 from the germline V gene are LGHNA and YSLEER. Trimming removed 3 bases from V and 6 bases from J, with 12 bases in between. The CDR3 protein is CASSQFTDREQYF. The CDR3 DNA reads TGCGCCAGCAGCCAGTTCACGGACCGCGAGCAGTACTTC.

The chain employs TRBV18 and TRBJ1-2; tentative D call: TRBD1 (6 bases). The V end lost 1 base, the J end lost 6 bases, and 21 bases lay between the germline ends. Germline V gene data show CDR1 as KGHSH and CDR2 as LQKENI. The CDR3 consists of 17 residues. CDR3 amino acids: CASSPQTGPLEINGYTF. CDR3 DNA: TGTGCCAGCTCACCACAGACAGGACCACTAGAGATTAATGGCTACACCTTC.

This chain links TRBV27 with TRBJ2-1; D is perhaps TRBD2 (6 bases). The CDR3 extends over 14 amino acids. Germline CDR1 and CDR2: MNHEY and SMNVEV (reference sequence). Trimming pared 3 bases from V and 6 bases from J, leaving 12 bases between. The CDR3 is CASSLGGTVNEQFF. CDR3 sequence (DNA): TGTGCCAGCAGTTTGGGCGGGACTGTCAATGAGCAGTTCTTC.

This chain connects TRBV4-3 to TRBJ2-3, with 7 nucleotides matching TRBD2. The CDR3 is made up of 17 amino acids. Germline assignment: CDR1 LGHNA and CDR2 YSLEER. The trim removed 5 bases at V and 4 bases at J, leaving 15 bases unmatched. This CDR3 reads CASSLRSGAGSADTQYF. CDR3 sequence (DNA): TGCGCCAGCAGCTTGCGGAGCGGGGCGGGATCCGCAGATACGCAGTATTTT.

The chain employs TRBV6-6 and TRBJ1-3; D gene ambiguous. V gave up 6 bases and J gave up 5 bases, with 20 bases separating them. The length of the CDR3 is 16 residues. Germline V gene lookup returns CDR1 MNHNY and CDR2 SVGAGI (reference sequence). CDR3 residues: CASSQSEVGGRNTIYF. CDR3 bases: TGTGCCAGCAGCCAAAGTGAGGTCGGAGGGAGAAACACCATATATTTT.

The chain combines TRBV4-3 with TRBJ2-3; the D is unclear. This CDR3 comprises 17 residues. V was clipped by 0 bases and J by 8 bases, with 21 bases between them. Germline V gene lookup returns CDR1 LGHNA and CDR2 YSLEER. CDR3 loop: CASSQDPSPPAPGTQYF. As DNA, the CDR3 is TGCGCCAGCAGCCAAGATCCCTCCCCCCCCGCGCCCGGTACGCAGTATTTT.

The gene calls are TRBV6-5 and TRBJ2-7; D is ambiguous. The germline V and J ends were trimmed by 2 bases and 0 bases, with 8 bases remaining between them. Per germline, CDR1 MNHEY and CDR2 SVGAGI. There are 14 residues in the CDR3. This CDR3 reads CASSYDTNSYEQYF. For the CDR3, the DNA is TGTGCCAGCAGTTACGACACTAACTCCTACGAGCAGTACTTC.

The V call is TRBV6-1, the J call TRBJ1-1; 8 bases agree with TRBD1. Germline CDR1 MNHNS, CDR2 SASEGT. Trimming at V came to 7 bases and at J to 4 bases, leaving 5 bases not matched to a gene. This CDR3 spans 13 amino acids. CDR3 sequence: CASKNRGSTEAFF. The CDR3 coding sequence is TGTGCCAGCAAGAACAGGGGGTCCACTGAAGCTTTCTTT.

In nucleotides, the CDR3 is TGTGCCAGCGCCAGACAGGGGAAAGAGACCCAGTACTTC. Translation gives CASARQGKETQYF. The chain joins TRBV6-1 to TRBJ2-5, with 8 bases that match TRBD1. CDR1 is MNHNS, CDR2 SASEGT, per germline. V shed 8 bases, J shed 3 bases, and the junction held 5 bases outside the gene matches. This CDR3 has 13 residues.

The rearrangement links TRBV14 to TRBJ2-3; D gene uncertain. This CDR3 contains 15 residues. Germline CDR1 is SGHDN and CDR2 is FVKESK. The germline V and J ends were trimmed by 4 bases and 3 bases, with 14 bases remaining between them. CDR3 protein: CASSPFLRVTDTQYF. Here the CDR3 DNA reads TGTGCCAGCAGCCCCTTTCTCCGGGTAACAGATACGCAGTATTTT. The variable domain in full, completed from reference TRBV14 and TRBJ2-3, reads EAGVTQFPSHSVIEKGQTVTLRCDPISGHDNLYWYRRVMGKEIKFLLHFVKESKQDESGMPNNRFLAERTGGTYSTLKVQPAELEDSGVYFCASSPFLRVTDTQYFGPGTRLTVL.

The genes are TRBV21-1 and TRBJ2-7; TRBD2 is the table's D call, not checked against the DNA. TRBV21-1 is recorded as a pseudogene. The length of the CDR3 is 14 residues. CDR3 loop: CASSRGLAAYEQYF. The CDR3 coding sequence is TGTGCCAGCAGCAGAGGACTAGCGGCCTACGAGCAGTACTTC.